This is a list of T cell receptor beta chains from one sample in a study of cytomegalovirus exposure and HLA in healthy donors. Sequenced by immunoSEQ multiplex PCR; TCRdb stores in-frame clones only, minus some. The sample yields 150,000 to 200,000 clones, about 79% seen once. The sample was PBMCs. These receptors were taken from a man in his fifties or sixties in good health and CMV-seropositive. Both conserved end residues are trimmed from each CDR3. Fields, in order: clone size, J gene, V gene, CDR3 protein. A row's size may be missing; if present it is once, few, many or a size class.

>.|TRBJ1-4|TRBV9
ASSRQGTPRNEKLF
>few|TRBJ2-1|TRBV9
ASSVISETVTNEQF
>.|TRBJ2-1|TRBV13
ASSLQGTSGTNEQF
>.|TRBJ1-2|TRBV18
ASSPPLGPGQKAYGYT
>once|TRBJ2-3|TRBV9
ASSPSGGHRTDTQY
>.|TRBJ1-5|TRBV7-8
ASSLAPRDNQPQH
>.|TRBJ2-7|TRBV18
ASSLRDNYEQY
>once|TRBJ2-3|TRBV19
ASTDTSGEVDTQY
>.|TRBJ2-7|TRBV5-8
ASSLGQRTYEQY
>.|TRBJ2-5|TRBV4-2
ASSQAVVSLETQY
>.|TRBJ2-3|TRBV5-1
ASSLGGQGATIDTQY
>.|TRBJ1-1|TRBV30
AWRNPGGTEAF
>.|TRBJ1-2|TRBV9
ASSASGQVYGYT
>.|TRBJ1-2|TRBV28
ASSILSGGYT
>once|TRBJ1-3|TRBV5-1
ASSLDGGPSGNTIY
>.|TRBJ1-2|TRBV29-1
SVGATNYGYT
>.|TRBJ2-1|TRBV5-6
ASSLPIGQGNNEQF
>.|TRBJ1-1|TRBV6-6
ASSSTGGTEAF
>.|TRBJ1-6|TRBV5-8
ASSFSGTGDSPLH
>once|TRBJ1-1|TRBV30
AWDRQGGEAF
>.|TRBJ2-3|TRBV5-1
ASSSFSGITDTQY
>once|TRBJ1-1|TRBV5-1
ASSFQPGSENTEAF
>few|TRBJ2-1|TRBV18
ASSDRSGGYNEQF
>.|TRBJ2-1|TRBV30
ACWSGSKQF
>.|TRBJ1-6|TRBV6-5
ASREGLNSPLH
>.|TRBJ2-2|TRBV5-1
ASSLLGTNTGELF